A selection of T cell receptor beta chains follows, all from one sample in a study of cytomegalovirus exposure and HLA in healthy donors. The repertoire was sequenced with immunoSEQ multiplex PCR; TCRdb's copy has only in-frame clones and lacks some. Of about 150,000 clones listed, approximately 84% were seen once; the top ten hold under 5%. Sample: PBMCs. All receptors derive from a girl between 10 and 17 years old in good health and CMV-seropositive. CDR3s include the opening cysteine and the closing phenylalanine or tryptophan. Each record gives: J gene, V gene, clone size, D gene, CDR3 protein, CDR3 DNA. A D gene is named only where the DNA matches it firmly. For some rows the clone size is stated as once, few or many, or as a class when expanded; others skip it.

TRBJ2-7,TRBV5-1,few,TRBD2,CASSLEVSGGGEQYF,TGCGCCAGCAGCTTGGAGGTTAGCGGGGGAGGCGAGCAGTACTTC
TRBJ1-1,TRBV5-1,few,.,CASSLPGAEAFF,TGCGCCAGCAGCTTGCCAGGGGCGGAAGCTTTCTTT
TRBJ1-1,TRBV19,.,.,CAIQAGDSPEAFF,TGTGCCATCCAGGCAGGGGATTCCCCTGAAGCTTTCTTT
TRBJ1-1,TRBV19,.,.,CASSNFISRGQTNTEAFF,TGTGCCAGTAGTAATTTCATCAGTCGTGGACAGACAAACACTGAAGCTTTCTTT
TRBJ2-2,TRBV6-5,.,TRBD1,CASSEGGSPGELFF,TGTGCCAGCAGTGAAGGGGGCAGTCCCGGGGAGCTGTTTTTT
TRBJ2-7,TRBV5-8,.,TRBD2,CASSFGTSGGYEQYF,TGTGCCAGCAGCTTCGGGACTAGCGGGGGATACGAGCAGTACTTC
TRBJ1-1,TRBV2,once,TRBD1,CASTNSGTENTEAFF,TGTGCCAGCACCAATTCCGGGACAGAGAACACTGAAGCTTTCTTT
TRBJ1-5,TRBV6-6,once,.,CASSLVLQPQHF,TGTGCCAGCAGTTTGGTCCTACAGCCCCAGCATTTT
TRBJ1-4,TRBV30,.,.,CAWREGSREKLFF,TGTGCCTGGAGGGAGGGGTCGCGTGAAAAACTGTTTTTT
TRBJ1-2,TRBV6-1,.,.,CATKVPSGGYTF,TGTGCCACCAAAGTCCCCTCGGGGGGCTACACCTTC
TRBJ2-5,TRBV25-1,.,.,CASLQETQYF,TGTGCCAGCCTCCAAGAGACCCAGTACTTC
TRBJ2-1,TRBV19,.,.,CASSYSISYNEQFF,TGTGCCAGTAGTTACTCGATCTCCTACAATGAGCAGTTCTTC
TRBJ2-3,TRBV11-1,.,TRBD1,CASRGGQGVTDTQYF,TGTGCCAGCAGGGGTGGACAGGGTGTCACAGATACGCAGTATTTT
TRBJ2-2,TRBV10-3,.,TRBD2,CAIGAAGTGELFF,TGTGCCATCGGAGCAGCGGGGACCGGGGAGCTGTTTTTT
TRBJ2-2,TRBV5-1,.,TRBD1,CASSLAGTGPKSGELFF,TGCGCCAGCAGCTTGGCTGGGACAGGCCCGAAGAGTGGGGAGCTGTTTTTT
TRBJ2-3,TRBV30,.,.,CAWSADRSYTDTQYF,TGTGCCTGGAGTGCCGACAGGTCCTACACAGATACGCAGTATTTT
TRBJ1-1,TRBV27,.,TRBD1,CASSRDRGNTEAFF,TGTGCCAGCAGCCGGGACAGGGGGAACACTGAAGCTTTCTTT
TRBJ2-7,TRBV7-6,.,TRBD2,CASSGASGGVEQYF,TGTGCCAGCAGCGGGGCTAGCGGGGGAGTTGAGCAGTACTTC
TRBJ2-5,TRBV5-1,.,.,CASSRGSKETQYF,TGCGCCAGCAGTCGGGGATCTAAAGAGACCCAGTACTTC
TRBJ1-1,TRBV10-1,.,.,CASSESRKSAAFF,TGCGCCAGCAGTGAGTCGAGAAAGAGCGCAGCTTTCTTT
TRBJ2-7,TRBV7-9,.,TRBD1,CASSPRDRSYEQYF,TGTGCCAGCAGCCCCCGGGACAGATCCTACGAGCAGTACTTC
TRBJ1-5,TRBV4-1,.,.,CASSHTKGGLNNQPQHF,TGCGCCAGCAGCCACACTAAAGGAGGGTTGAACAATCAGCCCCAGCATTTT
TRBJ1-4,TRBV9,.,.,CASSVSTAGGEKLFF,TGTGCCAGCAGCGTATCGACAGCCGGTGGAGAAAAACTGTTTTTT
TRBJ1-1,TRBV29-1,.,.,CSVQYATAGAFF,TGCAGCGTTCAATATGCCACGGCGGGAGCTTTCTTT
TRBJ2-2,TRBV29-1,.,.,CSVELSTGPSNTGELFF,TGCAGCGTTGAACTTTCAACAGGACCCTCGAACACCGGGGAGCTGTTTTTT
TRBJ1-1,TRBV13,.,.,CASSPRQNANTEAFF,TGTGCCAGCAGCCCCAGACAAAACGCGAACACTGAAGCTTTCTTT
TRBJ2-7,TRBV7-9,few,TRBD1,CASSLGTGASYEQYF,TGTGCCAGCAGCCTCGGGACAGGGGCCTCCTACGAGCAGTACTTC
TRBJ2-3,TRBV6-1,.,.,CASSQDRTSSTDTQYF,TGTGCCAGCAGTCAAGACAGGACCTCTAGCACAGATACGCAGTATTTT
TRBJ2-1,TRBV2,.,TRBD2,CASSEAQLAASYNEQFF,TGTGCCAGCAGTGAAGCGCAGCTAGCGGCCTCCTACAATGAGCAGTTCTTC
TRBJ2-5,TRBV30,.,.,CACRGLEETQYF,TGTGCCTGTCGAGGGTTGGAGGAGACCCAGTACTTC
TRBJ2-7,TRBV20-1,.,.,CSGGSHEQYF,TGCAGCGGAGGGTCCCACGAGCAGTACTTC
TRBJ1-4,TRBV2,.,TRBD1,CASRTGTGNEKLFF,TGTGCCAGCAGGACGGGGACAGGGAATGAAAAACTGTTTTTT
TRBJ2-7,TRBV29-1,.,.,CSVEGGRTYEQYF,TGCAGCGTTGAAGGCGGCAGAACCTACGAGCAGTACTTC
TRBJ1-1,TRBV6-1,.,TRBD1,CASSEEGAQNTEAFF,TGTGCCAGCAGTGAAGAGGGGGCCCAGAACACTGAAGCTTTCTTT
TRBJ1-1,TRBV7-9,.,.,CASSIIPGADTEAFF,TGTGCCAGCAGCATTATCCCAGGGGCGGACACTGAAGCTTTCTTT
TRBJ2-1,TRBV13,.,.,CASSLGGPRNEQFF,TGTGCCAGCAGCTTAGGGGGGCCAAGGAATGAGCAGTTCTTC
TRBJ2-5,TRBV12-5,.,TRBD2,CASGWGRGGQETQYF,TGTGCTAGTGGTTGGGGGCGGGGGGGCCAAGAGACCCAGTACTTC
TRBJ1-5,TRBV6-6,.,.,CASSYSGVFQPQHF,TGTGCCAGCAGTTACTCAGGGGTTTTTCAGCCCCAGCATTTT
TRBJ1-1,TRBV9,once,.,CATDSPSNTEAFF,TGTGCCACGGACAGTCCTTCGAACACTGAAGCTTTCTTT
TRBJ2-4,TRBV27,.,.,CASSPSGGLTDIQYF,TGTGCCAGCAGCCCTTCAGGCGGACTAACGGACATTCAGTACTTC
TRBJ1-1,TRBV9,.,.,CASSPGGVMNTEAFF,TGTGCCAGCAGCCCCGGGGGGGTTATGAACACTGAAGCTTTCTTT
TRBJ2-3,TRBV5-1,.,.,CASSLGDNTDTQYF,TGCGCCAGCAGCTTGGGAGATAACACAGATACGCAGTATTTT
TRBJ2-1,TRBV6-4,.,TRBD1,CASSRPRQGIGNEQFF,TGTGCCAGCAGCCGCCCAAGACAGGGTATAGGTAATGAGCAGTTCTTC
TRBJ2-7,TRBV27,.,.,CASSRPGYEQYF,TGTGCCAGCAGCCGGCCGGGTTACGAGCAGTACTTC
TRBJ2-1,TRBV19,.,.,CATRPGTSYNEQFF,TGTGCCACCCGCCCCGGGACTTCGTACAATGAGCAGTTCTTC
TRBJ2-7,TRBV19,.,TRBD2,CASSITSGGLYEQYF,TGTGCCAGTAGTATAACTAGCGGGGGGCTTTACGAGCAGTACTTC
TRBJ2-5,TRBV2,.,TRBD1,CASSVDRAGEETQYF,TGTGCCAGCAGTGTCGACAGGGCAGGGGAAGAGACCCAGTACTTC
TRBJ1-1,TRBV5-6,.,.,CASSSVLDARDTEAFF,TGTGCCAGCAGTTCGGTACTAGACGCTCGGGACACTGAAGCTTTCTTT
TRBJ1-4,TRBV7-9,.,.,CASSLTERLAGGEKLFF,TGTGCCAGCAGCTTAACCGAACGACTCGCTGGCGGTGAAAAACTGTTTTTT
TRBJ2-7,TRBV7-2,.,.,CASSLSAGSYEQYF,TGTGCCAGCAGCTTATCCGCAGGGTCCTACGAGCAGTACTTC
TRBJ1-2,TRBV13,.,TRBD1,CASKILGGANYGYTF,TGTGCCAGTAAGATATTAGGGGGCGCGAACTATGGCTACACCTTC
TRBJ2-1,TRBV11-2,few,.,CASSNRIDSSYNEQFF,TGTGCCAGCAGCAATCGTATTGACAGCTCCTACAATGAGCAGTTCTTC
TRBJ2-1,TRBV9,.,TRBD1,CASSVLGTALYNEQFF,TGTGCCAGCAGCGTCCTCGGGACAGCCCTCTACAATGAGCAGTTCTTC
TRBJ1-3,TRBV4-1,.,.,CASSQLGLRRNTIYF,TGCGCCAGCAGCCAACTAGGACTCCGACGAAACACCATATATTTT
TRBJ1-1,TRBV6-6,.,.,CASSSGRTEAFF,TGTGCCAGCAGTTCCGGGAGAACTGAAGCTTTCTTT
TRBJ2-7,TRBV25-1,few,.,CASSARLSSYEQYF,TGTGCCAGCAGTGCACGCCTAAGCTCCTACGAGCAGTACTTC
TRBJ2-1,TRBV29-1,.,.,CSVEDLVNEQFF,TGCAGCGTTGAAGATCTTGTCAATGAGCAGTTCTTC
TRBJ2-5,TRBV18,.,.,CASSPPTGKQETQYF,TGTGCCAGCTCACCACCGACCGGGAAACAAGAGACCCAGTACTTC
TRBJ2-3,TRBV7-6,.,TRBD2,CASSQGTSGGQDTQYF,TGTGCCAGCAGCCAAGGGACTAGCGGGGGGCAGGATACGCAGTATTTT
TRBJ2-2,TRBV12-5,.,TRBD2,CASGLIRTSGGEELFF,TGTGCTAGTGGTTTGATCCGGACTAGCGGGGGGGAGGAGCTGTTTTTT